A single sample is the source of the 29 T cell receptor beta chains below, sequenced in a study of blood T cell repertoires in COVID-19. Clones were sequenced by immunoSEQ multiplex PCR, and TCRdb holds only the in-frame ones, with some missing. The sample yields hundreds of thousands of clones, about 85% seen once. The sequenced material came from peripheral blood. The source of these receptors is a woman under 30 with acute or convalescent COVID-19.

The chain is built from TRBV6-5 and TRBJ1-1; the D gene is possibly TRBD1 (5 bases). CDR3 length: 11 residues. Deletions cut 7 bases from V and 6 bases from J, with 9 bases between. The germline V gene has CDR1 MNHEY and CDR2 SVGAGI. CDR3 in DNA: TGTGCCAGCACCAGGGAGGCTGAAGCTTTCTTT. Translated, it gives CASTREAEAFF.

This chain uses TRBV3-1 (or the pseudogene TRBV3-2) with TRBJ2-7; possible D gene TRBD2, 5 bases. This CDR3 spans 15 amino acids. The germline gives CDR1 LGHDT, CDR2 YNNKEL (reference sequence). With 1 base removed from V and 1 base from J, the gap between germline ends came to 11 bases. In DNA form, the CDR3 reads TGTGCCAGCAGCCAAGTAGGAAGGACTTCCTACGAGCAGTACTTC. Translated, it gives CASSQVGRTSYEQYF.

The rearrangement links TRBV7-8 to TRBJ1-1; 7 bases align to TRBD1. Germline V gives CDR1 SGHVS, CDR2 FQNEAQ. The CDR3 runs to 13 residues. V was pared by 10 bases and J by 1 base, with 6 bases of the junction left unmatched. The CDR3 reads CATAGQSNTEAFF. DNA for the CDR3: TGTGCCACCGCGGGACAGTCGAACACTGAAGCTTTCTTT.

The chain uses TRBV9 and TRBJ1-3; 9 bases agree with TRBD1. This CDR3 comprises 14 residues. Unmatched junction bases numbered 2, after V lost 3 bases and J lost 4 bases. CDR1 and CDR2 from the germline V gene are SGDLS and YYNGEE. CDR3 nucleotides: TGTGCCAGCAGCGGGGACAGGGTAGGAAACACCATATATTTT. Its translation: CASSGDRVGNTIYF.

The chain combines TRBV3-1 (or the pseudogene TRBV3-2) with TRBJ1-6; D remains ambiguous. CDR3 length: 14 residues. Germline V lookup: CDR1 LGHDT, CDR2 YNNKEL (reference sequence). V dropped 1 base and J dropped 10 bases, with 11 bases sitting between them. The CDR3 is CASSQAAGGSPLHF. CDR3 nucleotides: TGTGCCAGCAGCCAAGCTGCGGGAGGATCACCCCTCCACTTT.

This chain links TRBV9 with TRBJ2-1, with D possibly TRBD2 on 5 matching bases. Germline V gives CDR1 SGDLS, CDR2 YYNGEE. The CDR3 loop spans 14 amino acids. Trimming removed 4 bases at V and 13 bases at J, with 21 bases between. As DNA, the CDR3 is TGTGCCAGCAGCCTTCGGGAATGGGCAGAGAGCCAGTTCTTC. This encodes CASSLREWAESQFF.

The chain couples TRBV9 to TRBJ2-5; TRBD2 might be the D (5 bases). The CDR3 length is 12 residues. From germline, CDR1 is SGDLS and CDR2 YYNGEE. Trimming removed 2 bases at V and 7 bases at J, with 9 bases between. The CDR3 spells CASSVTGGTQYF. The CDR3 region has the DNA TGTGCCAGCAGCGTTACTGGAGGGACCCAGTACTTC.

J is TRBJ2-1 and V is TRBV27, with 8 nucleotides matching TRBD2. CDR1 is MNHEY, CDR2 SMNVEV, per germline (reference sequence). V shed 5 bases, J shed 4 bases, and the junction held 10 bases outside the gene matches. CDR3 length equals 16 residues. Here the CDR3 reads CASSLRTSPGYNEQFF. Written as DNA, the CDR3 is TGTGCCAGCAGTCTCCGGACTAGCCCGGGGTACAATGAGCAGTTCTTC.

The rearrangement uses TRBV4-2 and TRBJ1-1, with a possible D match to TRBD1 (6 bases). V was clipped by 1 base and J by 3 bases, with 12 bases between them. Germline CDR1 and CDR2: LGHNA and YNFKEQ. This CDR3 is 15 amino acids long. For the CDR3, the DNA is TGTGCCAGCAGCCAAGGGGGGACACGGGACACTGAAGCTTTCTTT. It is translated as CASSQGGTRDTEAFF.

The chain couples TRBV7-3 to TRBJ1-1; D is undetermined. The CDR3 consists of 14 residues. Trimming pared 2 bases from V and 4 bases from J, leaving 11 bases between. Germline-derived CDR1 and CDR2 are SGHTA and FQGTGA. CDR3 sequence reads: CASSLSGSSTEAFF. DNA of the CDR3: TGTGCCAGCAGCTTATCAGGATCGAGCACTGAAGCTTTCTTT.

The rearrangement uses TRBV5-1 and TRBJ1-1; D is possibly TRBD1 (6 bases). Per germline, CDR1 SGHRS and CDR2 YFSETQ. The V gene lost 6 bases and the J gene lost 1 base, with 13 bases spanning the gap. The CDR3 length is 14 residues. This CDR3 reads CASNQLQGNTEAFF. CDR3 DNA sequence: TGCGCCAGCAATCAATTACAGGGGAACACTGAAGCTTTCTTT.

CDR3 sequence (DNA): TGTGCCAGTACAGATACAGTGAACACTGAAGCTTTCTTT. Protein sequence: CASTDTVNTEAFF. The V and J genes are TRBV19 and TRBJ1-1; D unclear. V was pared by 7 bases and J by 0 bases, with 9 bases between. Germline V CDR1 and CDR2: LNHDA, SQIVND (reference sequence). The length of the CDR3 is 13 residues.

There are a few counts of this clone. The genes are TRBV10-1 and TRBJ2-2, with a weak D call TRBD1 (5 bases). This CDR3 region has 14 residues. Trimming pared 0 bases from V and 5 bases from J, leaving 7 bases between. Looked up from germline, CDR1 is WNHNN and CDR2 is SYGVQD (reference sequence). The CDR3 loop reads CASSESPGTGELFF. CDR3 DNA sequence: TGCGCCAGCAGTGAGTCCCCAGGGACCGGGGAGCTGTTTTTT.

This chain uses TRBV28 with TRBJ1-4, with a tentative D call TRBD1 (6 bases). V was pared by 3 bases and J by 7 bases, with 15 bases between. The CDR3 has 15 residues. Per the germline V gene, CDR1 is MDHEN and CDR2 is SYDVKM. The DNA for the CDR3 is TGTGCCAGCAGTTTTGACGCAGGGGTGGGTGAAAAACTGTTTTTT. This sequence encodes CASSFDAGVGEKLFF. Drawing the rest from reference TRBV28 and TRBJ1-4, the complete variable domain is DVKVTQSSRYLVKRTGEKVFLECVQDMDHENMFWYRQDPGLGLRLIYFSYDVKMKEKGDIPEGYSVSREKKERFSLILESASTNQTSMYLCASSFDAGVGEKLFFGSGTQLSVL.

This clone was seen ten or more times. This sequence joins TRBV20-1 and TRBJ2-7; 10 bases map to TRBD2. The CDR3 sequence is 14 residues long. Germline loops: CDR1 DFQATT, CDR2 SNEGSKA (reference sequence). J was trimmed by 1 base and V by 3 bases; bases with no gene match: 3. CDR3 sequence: CSASLAGESYEQYF. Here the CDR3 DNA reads TGCAGTGCTAGTCTAGCGGGGGAGTCCTACGAGCAGTACTTC.

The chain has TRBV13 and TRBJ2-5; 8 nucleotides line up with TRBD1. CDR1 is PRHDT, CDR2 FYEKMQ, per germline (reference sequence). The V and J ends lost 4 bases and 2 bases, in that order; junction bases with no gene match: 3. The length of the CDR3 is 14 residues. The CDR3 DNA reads TGTGCCAGCAGCTGGGGGACAGGACAAGAGACCCAGTACTTC. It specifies CASSWGTGQETQYF.

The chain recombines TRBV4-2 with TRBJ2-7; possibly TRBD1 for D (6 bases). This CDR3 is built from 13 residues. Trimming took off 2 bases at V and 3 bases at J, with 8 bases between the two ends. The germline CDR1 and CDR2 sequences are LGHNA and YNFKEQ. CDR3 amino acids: CASSQQGFYEQYF. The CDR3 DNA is TGTGCCAGCAGCCAACAGGGGTTCTACGAGCAGTACTTC.

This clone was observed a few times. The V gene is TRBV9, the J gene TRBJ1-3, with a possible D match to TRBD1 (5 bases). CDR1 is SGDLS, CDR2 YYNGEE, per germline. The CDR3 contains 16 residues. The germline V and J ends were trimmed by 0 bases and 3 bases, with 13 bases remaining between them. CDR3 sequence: CASSVEGRVDGNTIYF. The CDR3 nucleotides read TGTGCCAGCAGCGTAGAGGGGAGGGTGGATGGAAACACCATATATTTT.

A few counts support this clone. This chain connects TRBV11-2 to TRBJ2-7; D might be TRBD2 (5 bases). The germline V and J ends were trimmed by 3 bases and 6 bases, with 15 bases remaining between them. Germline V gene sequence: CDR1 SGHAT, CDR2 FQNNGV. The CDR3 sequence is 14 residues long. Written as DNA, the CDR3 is TGTGCCAGCAGCTTGAACCGAGGGTTTTCCGAGCAGTACTTC. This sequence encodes CASSLNRGFSEQYF.

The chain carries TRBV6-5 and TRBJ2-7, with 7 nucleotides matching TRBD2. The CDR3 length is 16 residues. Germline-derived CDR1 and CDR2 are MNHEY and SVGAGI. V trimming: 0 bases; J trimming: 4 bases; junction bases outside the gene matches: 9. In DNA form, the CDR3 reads TGTGCCAGCAGTTACTCGAACCTAGCGGACTTTTACGAGCAGTACTTC. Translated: CASSYSNLADFYEQYF.

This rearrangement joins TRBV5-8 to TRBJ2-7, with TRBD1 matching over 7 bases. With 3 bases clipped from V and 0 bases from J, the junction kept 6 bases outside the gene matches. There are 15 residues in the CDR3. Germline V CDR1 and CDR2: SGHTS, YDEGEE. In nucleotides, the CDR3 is TGTGCCAGCAGCTGGGACCGGGACAGCTCCTACGAGCAGTACTTC. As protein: CASSWDRDSSYEQYF.

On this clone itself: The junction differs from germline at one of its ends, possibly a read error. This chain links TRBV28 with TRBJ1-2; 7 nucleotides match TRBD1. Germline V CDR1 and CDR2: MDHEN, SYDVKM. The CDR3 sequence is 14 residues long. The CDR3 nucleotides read TGTGCCAGCAGGCCGTCCGGGACAGCGCGGGTTTGGGCCTTC. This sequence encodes CASRPSGTARVWAF.

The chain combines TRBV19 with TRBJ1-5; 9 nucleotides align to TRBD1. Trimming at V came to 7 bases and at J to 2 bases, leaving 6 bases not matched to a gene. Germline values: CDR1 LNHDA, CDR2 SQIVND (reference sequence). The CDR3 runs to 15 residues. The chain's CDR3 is CASTPTGGGNQPQHF. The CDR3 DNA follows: TGTGCCAGTACCCCGACAGGGGGAGGCAATCAGCCCCAGCATTTT.

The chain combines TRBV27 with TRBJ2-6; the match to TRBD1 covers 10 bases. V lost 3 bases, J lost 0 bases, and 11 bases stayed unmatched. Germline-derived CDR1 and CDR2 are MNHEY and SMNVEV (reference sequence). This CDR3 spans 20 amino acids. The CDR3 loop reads CASSFLPGTGVSSGANVLTF. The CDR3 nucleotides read TGTGCCAGCAGTTTCCTCCCCGGGACAGGGGTATCCTCTGGGGCCAACGTCCTGACTTTC.

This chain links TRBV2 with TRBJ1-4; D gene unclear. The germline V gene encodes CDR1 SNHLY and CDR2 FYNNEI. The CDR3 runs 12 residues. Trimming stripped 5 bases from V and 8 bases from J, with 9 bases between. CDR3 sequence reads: CASSQSGEKLFF. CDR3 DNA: TGTGCCAGCAGTCAATCCGGGGAAAAACTGTTTTTT.

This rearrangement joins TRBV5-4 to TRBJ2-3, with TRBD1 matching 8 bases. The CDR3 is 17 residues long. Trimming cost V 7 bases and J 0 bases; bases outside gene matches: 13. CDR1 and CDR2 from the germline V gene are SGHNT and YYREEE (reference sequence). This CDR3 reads CASYEIDRGLSTDTQYF. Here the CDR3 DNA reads TGTGCCAGCTACGAAATAGACAGGGGCCTCAGCACAGATACGCAGTATTTT.

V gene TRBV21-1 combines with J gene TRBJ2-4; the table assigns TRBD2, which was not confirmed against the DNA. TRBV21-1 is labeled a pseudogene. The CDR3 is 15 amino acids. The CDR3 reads CASSKGAGVENIQYF. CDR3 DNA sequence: TGTGCCAGCAGCAAAGGGGCGGGAGTAGAAAACATTCAGTACTTC.

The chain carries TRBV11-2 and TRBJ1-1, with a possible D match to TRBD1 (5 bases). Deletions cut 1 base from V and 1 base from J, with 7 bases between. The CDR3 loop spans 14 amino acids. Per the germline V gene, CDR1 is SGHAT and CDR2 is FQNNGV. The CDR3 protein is CASSLVTANTEAFF. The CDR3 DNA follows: TGTGCCAGCAGCTTAGTGACAGCGAACACTGAAGCTTTCTTT.

In DNA form, the CDR3 reads TGTGCCAGCAGCACAAGCTGGGGGTTAGCGGGAGAATCCGGGGAGCTGTTTTTT. Translated: CASSTSWGLAGESGELFF. The chain is built from TRBV9 and TRBJ2-2, with 9 bases matching TRBD2. The trim removed 4 bases at V and 6 bases at J, leaving 16 bases unmatched. The germline V gene has CDR1 SGDLS and CDR2 YYNGEE. The CDR3 totals 18 residues.